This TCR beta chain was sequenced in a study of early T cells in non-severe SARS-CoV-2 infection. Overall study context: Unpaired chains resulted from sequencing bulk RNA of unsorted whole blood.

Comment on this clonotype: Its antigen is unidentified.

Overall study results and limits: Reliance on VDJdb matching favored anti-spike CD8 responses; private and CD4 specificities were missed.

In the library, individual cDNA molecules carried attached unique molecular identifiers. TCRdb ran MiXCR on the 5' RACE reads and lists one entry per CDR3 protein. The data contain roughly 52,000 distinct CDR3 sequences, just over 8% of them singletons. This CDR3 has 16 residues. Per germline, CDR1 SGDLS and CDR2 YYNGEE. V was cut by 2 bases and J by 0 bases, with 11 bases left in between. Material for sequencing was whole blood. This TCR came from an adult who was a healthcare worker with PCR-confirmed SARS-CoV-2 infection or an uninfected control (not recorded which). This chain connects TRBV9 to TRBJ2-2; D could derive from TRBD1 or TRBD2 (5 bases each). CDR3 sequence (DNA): TGTGCCAGCAGCGTGAGGGGCGGCGCGAACACCGGGGAGCTGTTTTTT. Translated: CASSVRGGANTGELFF.